This section outlines one T cell receptor beta chain sequence together with its context. Its antigen is unknown. This specimen comes from a study of cytomegalovirus exposure and HLA in healthy donors. Primers included in the PCR were 60 Vbeta and 13 Jbeta primers. The data were produced by immunoSEQ multiplex PCR, yet TCRdb's version contains in-frame clones alone and is incomplete. The data contain a few hundred thousand clones, about nine tenths of them singletons. Regarding the study as a whole: Associated with HLA alleles at 0.05 false discovery rate in a later analysis were 16,951 TCR beta sequences. The authors listed approximately 150 TCR beta chains as cytomegalovirus-associated. There were a few CMV-associated chains whose specificity for CMV antigens was confirmed in vitro.

Despite likely unrecorded immune exposures, the donors were nominally healthy at the time of sampling. This receptor was obtained from a girl aged 2-10 years in good health and CMV-seronegative. Sequencing used PBMCs.

Here the CDR3 DNA reads TGTGCCAGTAGTATAGCGAGGGGGCCAGAGACCCAGTACTTC. It is translated as CASSIARGPETQYF. The gene calls are TRBV19 and TRBJ2-5, with 7 nucleotides matching TRBD1. This CDR3 region has 14 residues. CDR1 and CDR2 from the germline V gene are LNHDA and SQIVND (reference sequence). The V gene end was trimmed by 1 base and the J gene end by 4 bases; junction bases not matched to a gene: 3.